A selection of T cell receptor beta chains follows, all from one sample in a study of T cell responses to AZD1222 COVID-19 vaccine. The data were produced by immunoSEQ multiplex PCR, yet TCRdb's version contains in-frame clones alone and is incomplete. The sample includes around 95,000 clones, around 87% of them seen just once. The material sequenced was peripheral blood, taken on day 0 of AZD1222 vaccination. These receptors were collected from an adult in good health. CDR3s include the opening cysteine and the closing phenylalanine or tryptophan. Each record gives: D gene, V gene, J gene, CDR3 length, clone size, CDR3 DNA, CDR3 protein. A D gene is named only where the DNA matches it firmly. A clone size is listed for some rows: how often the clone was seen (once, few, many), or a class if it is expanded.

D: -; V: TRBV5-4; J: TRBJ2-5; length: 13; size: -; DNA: TGTGCCAGCAGCACTAAGGACCAAGAGACCCAGTACTTC; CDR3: CASSTKDQETQYF
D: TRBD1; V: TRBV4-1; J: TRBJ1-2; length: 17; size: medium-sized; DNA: TGCGCCAGCAGCCAAAAAACCGGGACAGCAACTAACTATGGCTACACCTTC; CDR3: CASSQKTGTATNYGYTF
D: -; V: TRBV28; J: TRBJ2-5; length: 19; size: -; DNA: TGTGCCAGCAGTTCCCTGCGGTCGTTCAGGGGTCGGTACCAAGAGACCCAGTACTTC; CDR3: CASSSLRSFRGRYQETQYF
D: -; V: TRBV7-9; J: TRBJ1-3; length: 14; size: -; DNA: TGTGCCAGCAGCATTCGGACAGAGGGAAACACCATATATTTT; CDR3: CASSIRTEGNTIYF
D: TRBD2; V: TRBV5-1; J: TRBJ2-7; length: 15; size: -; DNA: TGCGCCAGCAGCCGGGGGGTCGGGTCTGGATACGAGCAGTACTTC; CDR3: CASSRGVGSGYEQYF
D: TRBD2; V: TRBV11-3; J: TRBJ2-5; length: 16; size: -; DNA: TGTGCCAGCAGCCATCCGACTAGCGGGAGTAAGGAGACCCAGTACTTC; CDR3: CASSHPTSGSKETQYF
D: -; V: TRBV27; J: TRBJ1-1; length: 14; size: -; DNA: TGTGCCAGCAGTTCGATAGCTTTGAACACTGAAGCTTTCTTT; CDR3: CASSSIALNTEAFF
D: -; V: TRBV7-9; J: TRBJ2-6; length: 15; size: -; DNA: TGTGCCAGCAGCTCCCCACGCCCTGGGGCCAACGTCCTGACTTTC; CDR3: CASSSPRPGANVLTF
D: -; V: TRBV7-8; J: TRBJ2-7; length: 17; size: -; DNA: TGTGCCAGCAGCTTAGAGTCTATTGGACACAGCTCCTACGAGCAGTACTTC; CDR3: CASSLESIGHSSYEQYF
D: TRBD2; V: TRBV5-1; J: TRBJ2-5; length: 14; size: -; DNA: TGCGCCAGCAGCTTGGGACTAGCGAAAGAGACCCAGTACTTC; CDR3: CASSLGLAKETQYF
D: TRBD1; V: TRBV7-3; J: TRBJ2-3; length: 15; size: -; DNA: TGTGCCAGCAGCTCACGACAGGGGTCTGGGGATACGCAGTATTTT; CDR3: CASSSRQGSGDTQYF
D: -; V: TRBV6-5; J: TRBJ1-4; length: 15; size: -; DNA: TGTGCCAGCAGTCCCTGGACGGGCGCCAGCGAAAAACTGTTTTTT; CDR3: CASSPWTGASEKLFF
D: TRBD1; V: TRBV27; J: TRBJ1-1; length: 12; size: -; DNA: TGTGCCAGCAGTTACAGGGGGACTGAAGCTTTCTTT; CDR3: CASSYRGTEAFF
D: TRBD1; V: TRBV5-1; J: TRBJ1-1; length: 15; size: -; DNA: TGCGCCAGCAGCTTGACAGGGGTGGGCGGCACTGAAGCTTTCTTT; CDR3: CASSLTGVGGTEAFF
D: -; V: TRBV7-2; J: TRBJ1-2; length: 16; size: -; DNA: TGTGCCAGCGGCCTCCAAAGACAAAGCGCTAACTATGGCTACACCTTC; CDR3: CASGLQRQSANYGYTF
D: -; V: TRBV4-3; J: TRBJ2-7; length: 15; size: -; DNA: TGCGCCAGCAGCCAGGGACTTCTGAGCTCCTACGAGCAGTACTTC; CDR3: CASSQGLLSSYEQYF
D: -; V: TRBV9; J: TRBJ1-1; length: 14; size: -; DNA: TGTGCCAGCAGCGTAGGGGGGAAGGACACTGAAGCTTTCTTT; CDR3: CASSVGGKDTEAFF
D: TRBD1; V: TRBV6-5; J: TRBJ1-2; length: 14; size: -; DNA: TGTGCCAGCATTACTACAACAGGGGGTCGGAGCTACACCTTC; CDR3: CASITTTGGRSYTF
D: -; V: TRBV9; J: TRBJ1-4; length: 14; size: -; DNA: TGTGCCAGCAGCGTCCGGTGGACTAATGAAAAACTGTTTTTT; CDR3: CASSVRWTNEKLFF
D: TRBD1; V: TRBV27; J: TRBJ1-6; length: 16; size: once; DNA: TGTGCCAGCAGTCTCCCGGGACAGGGTCGGGGATCACCCCTCCACTTT; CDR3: CASSLPGQGRGSPLHF
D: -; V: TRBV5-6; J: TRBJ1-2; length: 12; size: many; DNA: TGTGCCAGCAGCTTGGGAGACTATGGCTACACCTTC; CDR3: CASSLGDYGYTF
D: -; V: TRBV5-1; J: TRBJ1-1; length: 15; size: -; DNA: TGCGCCAGCAGCCCATACCCGGGGGAGAACACTGAAGCTTTCTTT; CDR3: CASSPYPGENTEAFF
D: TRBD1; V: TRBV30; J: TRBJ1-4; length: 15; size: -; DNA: TGTGCCTGGAGTTCCGGGACAGGGTCTGGGGGGGGACTGTTTTTT; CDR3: CAWSSGTGSGGGLFF
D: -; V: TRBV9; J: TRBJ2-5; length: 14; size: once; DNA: TGTGCCAGCAGCGTAGGGCAGCTACGGGAGACCCAGTACTTC; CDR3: CASSVGQLRETQYF